The source of this T cell receptor (beta chain) is a study of regulatory T cells in long-lasting Graves disease (dated by TCRdb to the early 2020s). With regard to the full study: Newly diagnosed Graves' disease patients had taken antithyroid drugs for less than 3 months. A total of about 35 samples underwent TCR sequencing, from 13 patients with persistent Graves' disease and 20 or so patients with newly diagnosed Graves' disease. The study was registered as a clinical trial and conducted in China. Peripheral blood TCR sequencing and RNA sequencing compared persistent Graves' disease patients with newly diagnosed Graves' disease patients. What the research found in general, with its limitations: Only peripheral blood was studied, because thyroid tissue, the primary lesion, was inaccessible. The authors acknowledged the small sample size as a limitation that may reduce accuracy. Sequencing and analysis were restricted to the TCR beta chain. More public clonotypes were shared among persistent patients (fewer than 3,000) than among newly diagnosed patients (over 900). Lower TCR Shannon entropy and fewer highly expanded clones were observed in persistent Graves' disease patients than in newly diagnosed patients, which suggested clonal expansion.

The label giving this sample's time point can be read as: newly diagnosed GD, antithyroid drugs for less than 3 months. RNA was extracted from PBMCs in TRIzol for both TCR sequencing and RNA sequencing. The diagnosis of Graves' disease was made according to American Thyroid Association guidelines. Patients for the study were recruited at an endocrinology department in Xi'an, China. From each patient, approximately 9 milliliters of peripheral blood was collected into an EDTA anticoagulant tube. Ficoll Paque Plus density gradient separation was used to isolate PBMCs, and no further T cell sorting was done. RNA quality was checked with an Agilent 2100 Bioanalyzer and agarose gel, and concentration with a NanoDrop 2000. At least ten counts were recorded for this clonotype. The clone's antigen remains unknown. The sample holds no much larger clone one base away, and base qualities are not on file. The library relied on multiplex PCR. The sample was run on an Illumina HiSeq 4000. To build TCR beta libraries, CDR3 regions were amplified by Arm-PCR using iRepertoire HTBI primers. Gel purification was performed on PCR products prior to sequencing. Regarding the original processing steps: Across samples, about 64 TRBV and 12 to 15 TRBJ segments were identified and used for gene usage analysis of CDR3 amino acid clonotypes. COPE and FqMerger were used to merge filtered high-quality paired reads into contigs. BLAST was used to align contigs to the IMGT TRBV, TRBD and TRBJ reference genes, and CDR3 was defined following IMGT. Clonotypes above 0.1% frequency were classified as highly expanded clones. Shannon entropy was used to measure repertoire diversity, and the Gini coefficient was used to measure V-J evenness. A clonotype found in more than one individual was treated as public. Using fastp at Q25 and MiXCR, TCRdb reprocessed the public reads and kept productive beta chains. Under each unique CDR3 protein, matching rows form one entry showing the most common genes and DNA. TCRdb, not the original authors, processed these V and J calls. The sample table holds approximately 360,000 distinct CDR3 sequences, of which about 12% were seen once. Clones ranked in the top ten supply approximately 19% of the sample.

The sample was also linked to a second study, of T cells in Graves' hyperthyroidism and ophthalmopathy. The second paper states: A patient counted as having stable Graves' hyperthyroidism if no progression to ophthalmopathy occurred over 18 months of follow-up. Hyperthyroidism patients were newly diagnosed, had a disease duration of under 2 months, and were aged 18 to 65 years. The study excluded patients with uncontrolled infections, other autoimmune diseases, pregnancy or lactation. Diagnoses relied on clinical symptoms, serum thyroxine and TRAb, thyroid ultrasound and orbital computed tomography. For the first round of RT-PCR on the TCR CDR3, the HTBI primer set was used together with the Qiagen OneStep RT-PCR kit. Blood samples also contained most of the expanded thyroid clonotypes (frequency above 0.001), which suggests that blood repertoires may reflect thyroid immune responses. A 13 V-J signature model separated ophthalmopathy from stable hyperthyroidism, with about 90% sensitivity and roughly 81% specificity in cross-validation and 80%/75% in testing. In validation, progression to ophthalmopathy was predicted by the model with 70.59% sensitivity and about 72% specificity, a median of approximately 6.5 months before onset. To identify distinguishing TCR V-J signatures, a discovery cohort of around 100 patients was used, comprising 40 to 45 with Graves' ophthalmopathy and around 57 with stable Graves' hyperthyroidism. Prospective prediction of ophthalmopathy was tested in an independent validation cohort of 18 to 20 hyperthyroidism patients and 15 to 17 patients who later progressed to ophthalmopathy. The roughly 100 discovery patients were randomly split 7:3 into training and test sets. In more than 5 Graves' hyperthyroidism patients, the study also compared T-cell repertoires from thyroid tissue with T-cell repertoires from blood. Once sampling was done, hyperthyroidism patients were given methimazole at a starting dose of 30 mg daily, whereas ophthalmopathy patients were given high-dose intravenous methylprednisolone. Libraries were constructed in a second round of multiplex PCR, after which size selection and purification were carried out. Paired-end sequencing of the libraries was performed with 100 bp reads on an Illumina HiSeq2000. SOAPnuke was used to process the raw data, with reads discarded if the reads contained adapters or uncalled bases, had a mean Phred below 15, or lacked an exact constant-primer or identifier match. COPE v1.2.5 was used to merge high-quality paired reads, and clonotypes were defined as unique nucleotide sequences. MiTCR v1.1 was used to align clonotypes to the IMGT TRBV, TRBD and TRBJ reference segments. Only V-J combinations with frequency above 0.0001, covering 99% to 99.2% of repertoires, were analysed. The TCS score was defined as F50 (clonal expansion) divided by E x V (chaos), with BLOSUM62-based TCRdist calculated between CDR3 peptides within each V-J. Welch's t-statistics and random forest reduced roughly 530 V-J features to roughly 13, which were used in a naive Bayes classifier (R e1071). No statistical method was used to fix the sample size in advance, and group allocation was not hidden from the investigators. The paper describes TCR Vbeta CDR3 sequencing of 140 or so peripheral blood samples, made up of 43 ophthalmopathy patients, approximately 76 hyperthyroidism patients and 17 progressor patients.

The starting material was peripheral blood mononuclear cells (PBMCs), obtained at new diagnosis, from a patient treated with antithyroid drugs. The source is a woman under 30 with Graves disease. Donor details come from another sample of the same person, matched by shared clones.

The CDR3 region: CASSLRTRAYNEQFF. In nucleotides, the sequence is TGTGCCAGCAGTTTGCGGACGAGGGCCTACAATGAGCAGTTCTTC. The chain employs TRBV12-3 or TRBV12-4 and TRBJ2-1; 5 matching bases give a weak D call of TRBD2. Between the V and J ends, shortened by 3 bases and 2 bases respectively, the junction contains 11 bases. From the cysteine up to the phenylalanine, the CDR3 has a length of 15 residues. Only the CDR3 region is kept as DNA, spanning 45 bases read in frame from base 1.